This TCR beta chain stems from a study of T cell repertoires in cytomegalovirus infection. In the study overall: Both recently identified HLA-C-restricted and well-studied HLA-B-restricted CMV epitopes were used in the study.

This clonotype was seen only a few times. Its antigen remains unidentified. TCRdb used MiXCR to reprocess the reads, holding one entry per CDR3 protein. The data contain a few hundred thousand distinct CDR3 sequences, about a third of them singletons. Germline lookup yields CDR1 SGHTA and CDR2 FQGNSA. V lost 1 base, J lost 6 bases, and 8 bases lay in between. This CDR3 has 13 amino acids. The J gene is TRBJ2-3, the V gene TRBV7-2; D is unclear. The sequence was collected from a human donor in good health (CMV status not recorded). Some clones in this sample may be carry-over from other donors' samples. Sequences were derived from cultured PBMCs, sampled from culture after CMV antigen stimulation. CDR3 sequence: CASSLVLGDTQYF. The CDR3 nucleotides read TGTGCCAGCAGCTTAGTTTTGGGGGATACGCAGTATTTT.